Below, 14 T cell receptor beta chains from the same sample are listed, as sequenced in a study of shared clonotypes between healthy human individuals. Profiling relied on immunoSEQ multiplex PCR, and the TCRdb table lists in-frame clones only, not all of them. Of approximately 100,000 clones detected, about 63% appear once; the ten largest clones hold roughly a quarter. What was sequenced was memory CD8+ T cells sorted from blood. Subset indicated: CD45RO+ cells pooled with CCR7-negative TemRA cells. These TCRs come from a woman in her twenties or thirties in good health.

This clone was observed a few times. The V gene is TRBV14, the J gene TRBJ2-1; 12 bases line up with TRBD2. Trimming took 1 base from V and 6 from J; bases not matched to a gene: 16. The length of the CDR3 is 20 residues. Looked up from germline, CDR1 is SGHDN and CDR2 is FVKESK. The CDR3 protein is CASSQGRLAGGPLTVNEQFF. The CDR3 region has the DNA TGTGCCAGCAGCCAAGGTAGGCTAGCGGGAGGGCCCCTGACCGTCAATGAGCAGTTCTTC. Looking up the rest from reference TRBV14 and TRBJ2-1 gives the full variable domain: EAGVTQFPSHSVIEKGQTVTLRCDPISGHDNLYWYRRVMGKEIKFLLHFVKESKQDESGMPNNRFLAERTGGTYSTLKVQPAELEDSGVYFCASSQGRLAGGPLTVNEQFFGPGTRLTVL.

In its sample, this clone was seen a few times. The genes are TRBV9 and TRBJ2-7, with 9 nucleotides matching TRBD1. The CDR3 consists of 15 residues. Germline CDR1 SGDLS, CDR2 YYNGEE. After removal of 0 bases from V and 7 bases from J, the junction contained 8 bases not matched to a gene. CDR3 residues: CASSVGGTGTEEQYF. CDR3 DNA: TGTGCCAGCAGCGTAGGTGGGACAGGGACTGAGGAGCAGTACTTC.

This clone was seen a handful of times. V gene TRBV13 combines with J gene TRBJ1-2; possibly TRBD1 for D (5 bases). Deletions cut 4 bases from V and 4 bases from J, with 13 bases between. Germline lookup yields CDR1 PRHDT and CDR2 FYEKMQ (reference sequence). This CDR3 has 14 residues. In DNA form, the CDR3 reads TGTGCCAGCAGCTCCGAGATGGGGACCTATGGCTACACCTTC. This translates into CASSSEMGTYGYTF.

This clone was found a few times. For the CDR3, the DNA is TGTGCCAGCAGCTTAGCTGGGGAGTCTGGCTACACCTTC. It translates to CASSLAGESGYTF. The J gene is TRBJ1-2, the V gene TRBV11-2; D gene unclear. The CDR3 covers 13 residues. Germline V gene sequence: CDR1 SGHAT, CDR2 FQNNGV. The V end was cut by 1 base, the J end by 7 bases, with 10 bases between.

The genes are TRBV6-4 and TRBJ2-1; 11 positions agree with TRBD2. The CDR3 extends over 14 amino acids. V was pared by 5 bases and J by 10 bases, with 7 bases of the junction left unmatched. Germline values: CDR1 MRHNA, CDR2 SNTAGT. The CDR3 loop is CASSPTGLAEEQFF. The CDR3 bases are TGTGCCAGCAGTCCAACGGGACTAGCGGAAGAGCAGTTCTTC.

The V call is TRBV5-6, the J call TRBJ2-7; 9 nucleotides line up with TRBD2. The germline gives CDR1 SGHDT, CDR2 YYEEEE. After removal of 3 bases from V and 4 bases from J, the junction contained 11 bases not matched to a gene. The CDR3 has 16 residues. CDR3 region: CASSSGTSPLPYEQYF. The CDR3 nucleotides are TGTGCCAGCAGCTCCGGGACTAGCCCTCTTCCATACGAGCAGTACTTC.

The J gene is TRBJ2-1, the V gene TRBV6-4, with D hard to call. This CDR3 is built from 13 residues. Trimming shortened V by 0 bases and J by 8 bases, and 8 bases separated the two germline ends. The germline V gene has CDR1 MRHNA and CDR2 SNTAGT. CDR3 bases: TGTGCCAGCAGTGACTCTATCGGCGATGAGCAGTTCTTC. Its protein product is CASSDSIGDEQFF.

The CDR3 DNA is TGCGCCAGCAGCCAAGATGCGGGGTTTCAGCCCCAGCATTTT. It yields the protein CASSQDAGFQPQHF. The gene calls are TRBV4-1 and TRBJ1-5, with D hard to call. Trimming took off 0 bases at V and 6 bases at J, with 9 bases between the two ends. This CDR3 contains 14 residues. Germline lookup yields CDR1 MGHRA and CDR2 YSYEKL.

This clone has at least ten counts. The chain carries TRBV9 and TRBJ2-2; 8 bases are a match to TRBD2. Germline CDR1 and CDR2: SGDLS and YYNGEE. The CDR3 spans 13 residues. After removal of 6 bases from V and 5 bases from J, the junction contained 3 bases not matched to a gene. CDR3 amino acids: CASNSGGTGELFF. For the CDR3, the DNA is TGTGCCAGCAACAGCGGGGGTACCGGGGAGCTGTTTTTT.

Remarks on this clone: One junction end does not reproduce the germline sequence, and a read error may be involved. The CDR3 loop reads CASSQDRQGWHRGAVF. CDR3 DNA sequence: TGCGCCAGCAGCCAAGATCGACAGGGTTGGCACCGGGGAGCTGTTTTT. The chain couples TRBV4-1 to TRBJ2-2; 7 positions agree with TRBD1. CDR3 length: 16 residues. Germline CDR1 reads MGHRA; CDR2 reads YSYEKL.

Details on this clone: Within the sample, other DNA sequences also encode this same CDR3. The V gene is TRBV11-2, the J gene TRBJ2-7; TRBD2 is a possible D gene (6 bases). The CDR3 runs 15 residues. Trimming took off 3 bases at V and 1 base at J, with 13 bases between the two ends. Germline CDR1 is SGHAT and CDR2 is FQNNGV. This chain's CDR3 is CASSFGGAGSYEQYF. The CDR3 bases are TGTGCCAGCAGCTTTGGAGGGGCGGGGTCCTACGAGCAGTACTTC.

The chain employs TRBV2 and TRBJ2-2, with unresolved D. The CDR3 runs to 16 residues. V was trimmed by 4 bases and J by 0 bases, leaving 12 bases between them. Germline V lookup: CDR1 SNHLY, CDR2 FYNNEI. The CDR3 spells CASSGGEPTNTGELFF. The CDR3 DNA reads TGTGCCAGCAGTGGGGGTGAGCCCACGAACACCGGGGAGCTGTTTTTT.

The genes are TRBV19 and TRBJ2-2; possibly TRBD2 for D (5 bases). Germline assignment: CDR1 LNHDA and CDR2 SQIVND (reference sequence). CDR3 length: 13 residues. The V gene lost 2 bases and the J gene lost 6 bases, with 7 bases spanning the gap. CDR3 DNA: TGTGCCAGTAGTATAAGAGCGGCCGGGGAGCTGTTTTTT. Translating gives CASSIRAAGELFF.

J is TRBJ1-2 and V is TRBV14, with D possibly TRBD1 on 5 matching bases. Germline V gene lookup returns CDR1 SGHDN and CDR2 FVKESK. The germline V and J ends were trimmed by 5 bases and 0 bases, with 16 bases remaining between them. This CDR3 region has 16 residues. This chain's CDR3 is CASSAWKGKANYGYTF. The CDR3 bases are TGTGCCAGCAGCGCCTGGAAGGGGAAAGCTAACTATGGCTACACCTTC.